Sequencing of this T cell receptor beta chain was carried out in a study of blood T cell repertoires in COVID-19. Across the study: Sites in the United States, Italy and Spain provided acute and convalescent COVID-19 samples. Sources were T cells, B-cell-depleted T cells, or PBMCs; the material itself was cDNA or gDNA.

How the authors handled the data: Estimated nucleated cell counts came from reference gene primer amplification. Only in-frame clones appear in the TCRdb table, and some are missing; sequencing was by immunoSEQ multiplex PCR. V and J calls and clone size are as listed in that table; D and trimming were resolved from the DNA. This table holds some 250,000 clones, about 88% found once. This CDR3 is built from 17 residues. The V and J ends lost 4 bases and 8 bases respectively, with 24 bases between them. From germline, CDR1 is LNHDA and CDR2 SQIVND (reference sequence). Input material: peripheral blood. This receptor was identified in a woman aged 55-70 years with COVID-19, enrolled during active disease. V usage is TRBV19 and J usage is TRBJ2-1; tentative D call: TRBD1 (8 bases). The CDR3 DNA follows: TGTGCCAGTAGTACGCCACCCTTTCCAGCGGGACAGGATGAGCAGTTCTTC. This gives the protein CASSTPPFPAGQDEQFF.